The 2 T cell receptor beta chains reported below all come from one sample, sequenced in a study. TCRdb re-called the 5' RACE reads with MiXCR, one entry per CDR3 protein. The sample includes over 55,000 distinct CDR3 sequences, more than 25% of them seen just once. The sample comprised tumor-infiltrating memory CD4+ T cells sorted from the breast tumor. The subset is: memory CD4+ T cells, CD4+CD45RO+CD25-. These TCRs come from a female donor with breast cancer.

V and J are TRBV6-5 and TRBJ1-1; D perhaps matches TRBD1 (6 bases). CDR1 is MNHEY, CDR2 SVGAGI, per germline. The ends were cut back, 1 base at V and 5 bases at J, with 20 bases in the middle. The CDR3 is made up of 17 amino acids. CDR3: CASSYYNYRVRKTEAFF. The CDR3 DNA sequence: TGTGCCAGCAGTTACTACAACTACAGGGTTAGGAAAACTGAAGCTTTCTTT.

This clonotype came up a few times. The chain is built from TRBV6-1 and TRBJ1-1; D uncertain. The V end was cut by 1 base, the J end by 1 base, with 10 bases between. Germline V gene data show CDR1 as MNHNS and CDR2 as SASEGT. This CDR3 has 15 amino acids. The CDR3 loop reads CASSEVYLANTEAFF. The CDR3 region has the DNA TGTGCCAGCAGTGAAGTGTATCTGGCGAACACTGAAGCTTTCTTT.